This record looks at one T cell receptor beta chain sequence and its context. Antigen unknown. The sample originates from a study of T cells after yellow fever vaccination. TCRdb redid the calling of the 5' RACE reads with MiXCR, one entry per CDR3 protein. The sample has 300,000 or so distinct CDR3 sequences; 3.5% to 4.5% are singletons. Points from the study as a whole: Among all clonotypes, a small share was observed in both CD4 and CD8 compartments.

Trimming took off 9 bases at V and 1 base at J, with 11 bases between the two ends. The germline CDR1 and CDR2 sequences are KGHDR and SFDVKD. The CDR3 is 13 amino acids. This chain joins TRBV24-1 and TRBJ2-5, with a tentative D call TRBD2 (5 bases). The sample here was PBMCs, taken 5 days after the yellow fever booster vaccination. This sequence was found in a man younger than 35 who received the YFV17D yellow fever vaccine. This chain's CDR3 is CATAPRGQETQYF. The CDR3 nucleotides read TGTGCCACCGCCCCTCGGGGCCAAGAGACCCAGTACTTC.